These T cell receptor beta chains were read from a single sample in a study of blood T cell repertoires in COVID-19. The protocol was immunoSEQ multiplex PCR, while the TCRdb copy is restricted to in-frame clones and leaves out a portion. Among some 200,000 clones listed, approximately 92% were seen once. The source material was peripheral blood. All receptors derive from a man over 45 with acute or convalescent COVID-19. CDR3s include the opening cysteine and the closing phenylalanine or tryptophan. Fields, in order: D gene, V gene, J gene, clone size, CDR3 DNA, CDR3 protein. The D gene is left open where the match is weak. Rows give clone size only sometimes, using once, few, many, or a class for an expanded clone.

>TRBD1|TRBV6-5|TRBJ1-2|once
TGTGCCATTAACAGGGGGCCCGGGTATGGCTACACCTTC
CAINRGPGYGYTF
>TRBD1|TRBV27|TRBJ2-7|NA
TGTGCCAGCAGTCTAAGGGACAGGGGGACCTACGAGCAGTACTTC
CASSLRDRGTYEQYF
>NA|TRBV7-3|TRBJ2-1|NA
TGTGCCAGCAGCTTGGCCCCAAACGTTGAGCAGTTCTTC
CASSLAPNVEQFF
>TRBD1|TRBV7-2|TRBJ1-6|NA
TGTGCCAGCAGTAAGACAGGGACCAATTCACCCCTCCACTTT
CASSKTGTNSPLHF
>TRBD1|TRBV24-1|TRBJ1-2|NA
TGTGCCACCAGTGACCCCGCGACAGGGAGTGGCTACACCTTC
CATSDPATGSGYTF
>TRBD1|TRBV10-3|TRBJ1-2|NA
TGTGCCATCACCCCGACAGGGGGCAGCTATGGCTACACCTTC
CAITPTGGSYGYTF
>TRBD1|TRBV24-1|TRBJ1-5|NA
TGTGCCACCAGTTTAGGACAGGGCTTAAATCAGCCCCAGCATTTT
CATSLGQGLNQPQHF
>TRBD1|TRBV18|TRBJ1-5|NA
TGTGCCAGCTCACCGAACAGGGGAAGCAATCAGCCCCAGCATTTT
CASSPNRGSNQPQHF
>NA|TRBV5-3|TRBJ2-4|NA
TGTGCCAGAAGCCACCGTCAGGGGCACGAAAACATTCAGTACTTC
CARSHRQGHENIQYF
>TRBD1|TRBV15|TRBJ1-4|NA
TGTGCCACCAGCAGTCCCGGGACAGGGGATGAAAAACTGTTTTTT
CATSSPGTGDEKLFF
>NA|TRBV12-5|TRBJ2-1|NA
TGTGCTAGTGGTCAATCCTACAATGAGCAGTTCTTC
CASGQSYNEQFF
>TRBD1|TRBV18|TRBJ2-3|NA
TGTGCCAGCTCGCCAACCGGGACAGGCACAGATACGCAGTATTTT
CASSPTGTGTDTQYF
>NA|TRBV28|TRBJ1-2|NA
TGTGCCAGCAGTGGAACGGGACTTGAGGGCTACACCTTC
CASSGTGLEGYTF
>NA|TRBV2|TRBJ1-6|NA
TGTGCCGGCACCGGCAGCGATTCACCCCTCCACTTT
CAGTGSDSPLHF
>NA|TRBV30|TRBJ1-4|NA
TGTGCCTGGAGTATGTATCAGGGGATGGGTGAAAAACTGTTTTTT
CAWSMYQGMGEKLFF
>TRBD2|TRBV5-1|TRBJ2-3|NA
TGCGCCAGCGGACCGGGACTAATCACAGATACGCAGTATTTT
CASGPGLITDTQYF
>NA|TRBV27|TRBJ1-3|NA
TGTGCCAGCAGATCGCGCGGGGATTGGTCTGGAAACACCATATATTTT
CASRSRGDWSGNTIYF
>TRBD2|TRBV7-8|TRBJ2-1|NA
TGTGCCAGCAGACGACACGGAGTCGACCTAGCGGGGGGGCTCAATGAGCAGTTCTTC
CASRRHGVDLAGGLNEQFF
>TRBD1|TRBV6-5|TRBJ2-1|NA
TGTGCCAGCAGTTCCCCGGGACAGGGGAACCATGAGCAGTTCTTC
CASSSPGQGNHEQFF
>NA|TRBV9|TRBJ1-6|NA
TGTGCCAGCAGCGTAGCCGGGGTGGGGTCGTCACCCCTCCACTTT
CASSVAGVGSSPLHF
>TRBD2|TRBV18|TRBJ2-3|NA
TGTGCCAGCTCACCACCGCGGCGGGGGGAAGCAGATACGCAGTATTTT
CASSPPRRGEADTQYF
>TRBD1|TRBV7-9|TRBJ2-3|NA
TGTGCCAGCAGCTTAGCCGGACAGGCCAAGAGCACAGATACGCAGTATTTT
CASSLAGQAKSTDTQYF
>NA|TRBV7-2|TRBJ2-2|once
TGTGCCAGCAGCCCTCAGGGGTTAGAGCTGTTTTTT
CASSPQGLELFF
>NA|TRBV6-5|TRBJ1-4|NA
TGTGCCAGCAGTTACTCAGGGACACCAAATGAAAAACTGTTTTTT
CASSYSGTPNEKLFF
>NA|TRBV9|TRBJ1-6|NA
TGTGCCAGCAGCGTATCAGGCTTTGGTTCACCCCTCCACTTT
CASSVSGFGSPLHF
>TRBD2|TRBV5-1|TRBJ2-5|few
TGCGCCAGCAGCTATAGCGGGGTCCAAGAGACCCAGTACTTC
CASSYSGVQETQYF
>NA|TRBV9|TRBJ1-2|NA
TGTGCCAGCAGCGTAGGTGTACGGGCCAGGGGCTATGGCTACACCTTC
CASSVGVRARGYGYTF
>TRBD2|TRBV7-2|TRBJ2-3|few
TGTGCCAGCAGCCCCGGACTAGCGGGAGCTGGAAATACGCAGTATTTT
CASSPGLAGAGNTQYF
>NA|TRBV6-4|TRBJ2-3|NA
TGTGCCAGCAGTGTAGAAGAAACAGATACGCAGTATTTT
CASSVEETDTQYF
>TRBD1|TRBV6-5|TRBJ2-7|NA
TGTGCCAGCAGAGCCAAAGGACAGGGGACCTACGAGCAGTACTTC
CASRAKGQGTYEQYF
>TRBD2|TRBV19|TRBJ2-1|NA
TGTGCCAGTATATCCAGCGGGGGGGCTGGGAATGAGCAGTTCTTC
CASISSGGAGNEQFF
>TRBD1|TRBV29-1|TRBJ1-2|NA
TGCAGCGTTTCCGGGACAGGGGAGGATGGCTACACCTTC
CSVSGTGEDGYTF
>TRBD1|TRBV27|TRBJ1-2|NA
TGTGCCAGCAGCCCAAAGCCGGACAGGGGAGAGGGCTACACCTTC
CASSPKPDRGEGYTF
>NA|TRBV29-1|TRBJ1-2|NA
TGCAGCGTTGCCCAGGGCGCGTATGGCTACACCTTC
CSVAQGAYGYTF
>TRBD2|TRBV2|TRBJ2-5|NA
TGTGCCAGTAAGGGCGGGAGGGCCTCAGAGACCCAGTACTTC
CASKGGRASETQYF
>TRBD1|TRBV10-3|TRBJ2-1|NA
TGTGCCATCAGTGAGTATGGGACAGGGGATGGCAATGAGCAGTTCTTC
CAISEYGTGDGNEQFF
>NA|TRBV18|TRBJ1-1|NA
TGTGCCAGCTCACTTGGGACAACGAACACTGAAGCTTTCTTT
CASSLGTTNTEAFF
>TRBD2|TRBV19|TRBJ2-7|NA
TGTGCCAGTAGTATAGTCGCGGGGGGTTGGTACGAGCAGTACTTC
CASSIVAGGWYEQYF
>NA|TRBV12-3/TRBV12-4|TRBJ2-7|NA
TGTGCCAGCAGTTCCTACTACGAGCAGTACTTC
CASSSYYEQYF